Here is one T cell receptor (beta chain) with its context. Its target is not known. This sample was included in a study of early T cells in non-severe SARS-CoV-2 infection. Overall study context: Sequencing targeted bulk RNA from unsorted whole blood, leaving chains unpaired. Regarding the study as a whole: VDJdb matching, biased toward anti-spike CD8 responses, missed private and CD4 specificities.

Each cDNA molecule carried a unique molecular identifier. MiXCR, run by TCRdb on the 5' RACE reads, gives a single entry per CDR3 protein. The table includes 60,000 to 90,000 distinct CDR3 sequences, approximately 15% detected once. The CDR3 runs 14 residues. Looked up from germline, CDR1 is KGHSH and CDR2 is LQKENI. Trimming stripped 3 bases from V and 2 bases from J, with 8 bases between. Sequencing was performed on whole blood. The J gene is TRBJ1-5, the V gene TRBV18; D call uncertain. This clonotype originated in an adult who was a healthcare worker with PCR-confirmed SARS-CoV-2 infection or an uninfected control (not recorded which). This CDR3 reads CASSPLSGNQPQHF. As DNA, the CDR3 is TGTGCCAGCTCACCTCTGTCGGGCAATCAGCCCCAGCATTTT.